The 32 T cell receptor beta chains below come from one sample, sequenced in a study of T cells in Graves' hyperthyroidism and ophthalmopathy. Amplified TCR beta CDR3 regions came from RNA transcripts. The HTBI primer set served for first-round RT-PCR of the TCR CDR3. TCRdb fed the multiplex PCR reads into MiXCR, producing one record per CDR3 protein. The data show approximately 400,000 distinct CDR3 sequences, roughly 12% seen once. Sequenced material: blood. These TCRs come from a man aged 25 to 40 with Graves' hyperthyroidism that later progressed to Graves' ophthalmopathy.

This clonotype came up many times. V gene TRBV12-3 or TRBV12-4 combines with J gene TRBJ2-1; 11 nucleotides match TRBD2. Trimming cost V 2 bases and J 7 bases; bases outside gene matches: 4. The length of the CDR3 is 15 residues. The DNA of the CDR3 is TGTGCCAGCAGTTTACTAGCGGGGGGTGGAAATGAGCAGTTCTTC. Residues: CASSLLAGGGNEQFF.

This clonotype occurred once. The chain links TRBV7-9 to TRBJ2-3; D is uncertain. Germline V gene data show CDR1 as SEHNR and CDR2 as FQNEAQ (reference sequence). The CDR3 is 15 amino acids. Trimming left V 4 bases short and J 0 bases short, with 11 bases between. CDR3 residues: CASSSRSTSTDTQYF. The CDR3 region has the DNA TGTGCCAGCAGCTCCCGATCGACTAGCACAGATACGCAGTATTTT.

Of note for this clonotype: Sequence at one end of the junction differs from germline and may be a read error. The chain uses TRBV12-3 or TRBV12-4 and TRBJ2-1; TRBD2 might be the D (5 bases). CDR3 length equals 13 residues. The CDR3, as DNA: TGTGCCAGCATTTTACAATTTAGCGATGAGCAGTTCTTC. It encodes CASILQFSDEQFF.

On this clonotype: Given a much more abundant clone one base away, this may be a read error. The V call is TRBV4-1, the J call TRBJ2-1; 8 bases align to TRBD2. J was trimmed by 4 bases and V by 2 bases; bases with no gene match: 13. The V gene's germline CDR1 is MGHRA and CDR2 YSYEKL. The length of the CDR3 is 18 residues. In nucleotides, the CDR3 is TGCGCCAGCAGCCAAAGCTCTACCGGGACTAGAGCTTACAATGAGCAGTTCTTC. Protein product: CASSQSSTGTRAYNEQFF.

This clonotype was recorded at least ten times. V gene TRBV11-2 combines with J gene TRBJ2-1; tentative D call: TRBD1 (6 bases). Germline CDR1 is SGHAT and CDR2 is FQNNGV. CDR3 length: 12 amino acids. Trimming took 5 bases from V and 10 from J, leaving 12 bases between them. The CDR3 loop is CASSPGTFEQFF. CDR3 sequence (DNA): TGTGCCAGCAGCCCCGGGACATTCGAGCAGTTCTTC.

This clonotype has at least ten counts. This sequence joins TRBV11-2 and TRBJ1-5, with TRBD1 identical over 10 bases. J lost 7 bases, V lost 4 bases, and 4 bases had no gene match. The germline V gene encodes CDR1 SGHAT and CDR2 FQNNGV. This CDR3 region has 14 residues. CDR3: CASSWDRGGQPQHF. CDR3 DNA sequence: TGTGCCAGCAGCTGGGACAGGGGAGGCCAGCCCCAGCATTTT.

This clonotype was seen repeatedly, ten times or more. This chain connects TRBV29-1 to TRBJ1-6; D gene uncertain. From germline, CDR1 is SQVTM and CDR2 ANQGSEA. This CDR3 has 15 residues. V lost 5 bases and J lost 0, with 11 bases in between. CDR3 coding DNA: TGCAGCGTTCGGGAGACGAGCTCCTATAATTCACCCCTCCACTTT. Translation gives CSVRETSSYNSPLHF. Full variable domain (outside the CDR3, taken from reference TRBV29-1 and TRBJ1-6): SAVISQKPSRDICQRGTSLTIQCQVDSQVTMMFWYRQQPGQSLTLIATANQGSEATYESGFVIDKFPISRPNLTFSTLTVSNMSPEDSSIYLCSVRETSSYNSPLHFGNGTRLTVT.

The sample holds a few counts of this clonotype. The chain has TRBV20-1 and TRBJ1-4; 9 bases match TRBD1. The CDR3 extends over 13 amino acids. With 6 bases clipped from V and 7 bases from J, the junction kept 6 bases outside the gene matches. The germline V gene encodes CDR1 DFQATT and CDR2 SNEGSKA (reference sequence). The CDR3 protein is CSANRGQGEKLFF. The CDR3 coding sequence is TGCAGTGCAAACAGGGGGCAGGGTGAAAAACTGTTTTTT.

The chain carries TRBV29-1 and TRBJ2-2; tentatively, D is TRBD1 or TRBD2 (6 bases each). Trimming pared 4 bases from V and 0 bases from J, leaving 12 bases between. This CDR3 is 15 amino acids long. From germline, CDR1 is SQVTM and CDR2 ANQGSEA. CDR3 DNA sequence: TGCAGCGTTGTTCCGGGGGCTACGAACACCGGGGAGCTGTTTTTT. It specifies CSVVPGATNTGELFF.

This clonotype was counted at least ten times. The V and J genes are TRBV12-3 or TRBV12-4 and TRBJ1-5; D is unresolved. V gave up 5 bases and J gave up 2 bases, with 13 bases separating them. The CDR3 is 15 residues long. The CDR3 loop is CASSPRVTGNQPQHF. The CDR3, as DNA: TGTGCCAGCAGTCCGCGGGTTACGGGCAATCAGCCCCAGCATTTT.

The V and J genes are TRBV20-1 and TRBJ1-3, with 7 nucleotides matching TRBD1. Germline V gene lookup returns CDR1 DFQATT and CDR2 SNEGSKA (reference sequence). The CDR3 is 13 amino acids. The CDR3 spells CSALRGAGNTIYF. In nucleotides, the CDR3 is TGCAGCGCCCTCAGGGGGGCTGGAAACACCATATATTTT.

This clonotype was recorded at least ten times. V and J are TRBV10-3 and TRBJ2-1; TRBD1 matches at 10 bases. V was pared by 8 bases and J by 7 bases, with 5 bases of the junction left unmatched. This CDR3 has 13 amino acids. CDR1 is ENHRY, CDR2 SYGVKD, per germline. The CDR3 loop reads CAIASGQGNEQFF. CDR3 bases: TGTGCCATCGCTTCGGGACAGGGGAATGAGCAGTTCTTC.

This clonotype came up many times. The chain recombines TRBV2 with TRBJ1-1, with D maybe TRBD1 (5 bases). This CDR3 has 15 amino acids. Between the trimmed V and J ends, which lost 2 bases and 1 base, there was a span of 11 bases. Germline V gives CDR1 SNHLY, CDR2 FYNNEI. CDR3 nucleotide sequence: TGTGCCAGCAGTGAACAGGGTGAGGGGAACACTGAAGCTTTCTTT. It codes for CASSEQGEGNTEAFF.

A few counts support this clonotype. This chain uses TRBV5-1 with TRBJ1-4; D remains ambiguous. Germline V lookup: CDR1 SGHRS, CDR2 YFSETQ. The CDR3 has 13 residues. The V end was cut by 1 base, the J end by 3 bases, with 4 bases between. As DNA, the CDR3 is TGCGCCAGCAGCTTGACACCTAATGAAAAACTGTTTTTT. Translated: CASSLTPNEKLFF.

This clonotype was detected ten times or more. The chain uses TRBV2 and TRBJ2-7, with D perhaps TRBD2 (5 bases). Trimming took 5 bases from V and 3 from J, leaving 11 bases between them. The CDR3 runs to 13 residues. The V gene's germline CDR1 is SNHLY and CDR2 FYNNEI. The CDR3 loop reads CASSTTGNYEQYF. The CDR3 DNA reads as TGTGCCAGCAGTACGACGGGAAACTACGAGCAGTACTTC.

The chain has TRBV7-8 and TRBJ1-2, with TRBD1 matching over 10 bases. Unmatched junction bases numbered 3, after V lost 7 bases and J lost 7 bases. The length of the CDR3 is 12 residues. CDR1 SGHVS and CDR2 FQNEAQ come from the germline V gene. CDR3 in amino acids: CASTGQGVGYTF. DNA of the CDR3: TGTGCCAGCACCGGACAGGGGGTTGGCTACACCTTC.

This sequence joins TRBV5-6 and TRBJ1-2; 7 positions match TRBD1. The CDR3 runs 13 residues. The germline gives CDR1 SGHDT, CDR2 YYEEEE. V was clipped by 5 bases and J by 3 bases; unmatched bases: 4. CDR3 bases: TGTGCCAGCAGACCACAGGGGCACTATGGCTACACCTTC. Translated, it gives CASRPQGHYGYTF. Full variable domain (rest looked up from reference TRBV5-6 and TRBJ1-2): DAGVTQSPTHLIKTRGQQVTLRCSPKSGHDTVSWYQQALGQGPQFIFQYYEEEERQRGNFPDRFSGHQFPNYSSELNVNALLLGDSALYLCASRPQGHYGYTFGSGTRLTVV.

The V and J genes are TRBV5-1 and TRBJ1-1; D gene uncertain. V gave up 0 bases and J gave up 0 bases, with 6 bases separating them. CDR3 size: 14 residues. CDR1 is SGHRS, CDR2 YFSETQ, per germline. In DNA form, the CDR3 reads TGCGCCAGCAGCTTGGGGGCACTGAACACTGAAGCTTTCTTT. Its translation: CASSLGALNTEAFF.

The gene calls are TRBV7-9 and TRBJ2-1; 10 bases agree with TRBD1. Germline V gene lookup returns CDR1 SEHNR and CDR2 FQNEAQ (reference sequence). V was clipped by 5 bases and J by 4 bases; unmatched bases: 5. This CDR3 is 15 amino acids long. CDR3 coding DNA: TGTGCCAGCAGCATCCGACAGGGGGCTTACAATGAGCAGTTCTTC. This translates into CASSIRQGAYNEQFF.

This clonotype showed up many times. The chain combines TRBV6-1 with TRBJ2-2; TRBD2 agrees at 11 bases. Germline trimming cut 3 bases from V and 3 bases from J; bases unmatched to any gene: 0. The V gene's germline CDR1 is MNHNS and CDR2 SASEGT. The CDR3 consists of 15 residues. The CDR3 reads CASSETSGDTGELFF. The CDR3, as DNA: TGTGCCAGCAGTGAGACTAGCGGGGACACCGGGGAGCTGTTTTTT.

Many counts were recorded for this clonotype. The gene calls are TRBV30 and TRBJ2-7; weak D call: TRBD1 (5 bases). The CDR3 loop spans 15 amino acids. Trimming removed 0 bases from V and 8 bases from J, with 20 bases in between. Germline-derived CDR1 and CDR2 are GTSNPN and SVGIG (reference sequence). This chain's CDR3 is CAWSVGADPPGKQYF. The CDR3 DNA sequence: TGTGCCTGGAGTGTTGGGGCAGATCCCCCTGGGAAGCAGTACTTC.

About this clonotype itself: A much larger clone lies one base from this, so it may be a read error. This chain joins TRBV9 and TRBJ1-1, with D uncertain. The germline gives CDR1 SGDLS, CDR2 YYNGEE. This CDR3 has 13 amino acids. The V end was cut by 9 bases, the J end by 3 bases, with 15 bases between. This chain's CDR3 is CANRGRSDTEAFF. The CDR3, as DNA: TGTGCCAACAGAGGTCGGTCCGACACTGAAGCTTTCTTT.

The chain is built from TRBV5-8 and TRBJ2-7, with 7 bases identical to TRBD1. The CDR3 totals 15 residues. Germline-derived CDR1 and CDR2 are SGHTS and YDEGEE. The V gene end was trimmed by 0 bases and the J gene end by 0 bases; junction bases not matched to a gene: 3. The CDR3 bases are TGTGCCAGCAGCTTGGTTCACAGGGGCTCCTACGAGCAGTACTTC. Encoded protein: CASSLVHRGSYEQYF.

This clonotype was seen ten or more times. The chain couples TRBV12-5 to TRBJ1-1, with 8 bases fitting TRBD1. The CDR3 has 14 amino acids. Germline CDR1 reads LGHNT; CDR2 reads FRNRAP. V shed 6 bases and J 4 bases; nucleotides not matched to a gene: 7. CDR3 in amino acids: CASGPQGGSTEAFF. The CDR3 DNA reads TGTGCTAGTGGACCACAGGGGGGTAGCACTGAAGCTTTCTTT. Full variable domain (missing parts from reference TRBV12-5 and TRBJ1-1): DARVTQTPRHKVTEMGQEVTMRCQPILGHNTVFWYRQTMMQGLELLAYFRNRAPLDDSGMPKDRFSAEMPDATLATLKIQPSEPRDSAVYFCASGPQGGSTEAFFGQGTRLTVV.

The chain is built from TRBV6-2 or TRBV6-3 and TRBJ1-5, with 7 positions matching TRBD1. The CDR3 has 17 residues. Germline V gene data show CDR1 as MNHEY and CDR2 as SVGEGT. Trimming took 6 bases from V and 1 from J; bases not matched to a gene: 12. The CDR3 reads CASSPTGPGGSNQPQHF. CDR3 DNA sequence: TGTGCCAGCAGCCCGACAGGGCCCGGGGGGAGCAATCAGCCCCAGCATTTT.

Concerning this clonotype itself: A much larger clone lies one base from this, so it may be a read error. A read error is likely, as this CDR3 ends without the conserved phenylalanine or tryptophan. CDR3 protein: CSARDSLYEQYY. In DNA, the CDR3 is TGCAGTGCTAGGGACAGTCTCTACGAGCAGTACTAC. The chain employs TRBV20-1 and TRBJ2-7; D perhaps matches TRBD1 (6 bases). CDR3 length: 12 residues. The germline gives CDR1 DFQATT, CDR2 SNEGSKA (reference sequence). V lost 3 bases, J lost 3 bases, and 9 bases lay in between.

This clonotype was recorded at least ten times. J is TRBJ1-4 and V is TRBV2; D is uncertain. The length of the CDR3 is 12 residues. Germline-derived CDR1 and CDR2 are SNHLY and FYNNEI. The V end lost 11 bases, the J end lost 4 bases, and 11 bases lay between the germline ends. Written as DNA, the CDR3 is TGTGCCTCTGCCGGGTTTAATGAAAAACTGTTTTTT. Translating it yields CASAGFNEKLFF.

This clonotype was seen only a few times. The chain uses TRBV12-3 or TRBV12-4 and TRBJ2-5, with D possibly being TRBD1 (5 bases). Trimming pared 4 bases from V and 7 bases from J, leaving 16 bases between. The CDR3 runs to 14 residues. Here the CDR3 DNA reads TGTGCCAGCAGTTCCGCCACAGGATTCGGGACCCAGTACTTC. Its protein product is CASSSATGFGTQYF.

The V call is TRBV7-9, the J call TRBJ2-3, with 11 bases that match TRBD2. The CDR3 covers 20 residues. The V and J ends lost 5 bases and 5 bases, in that order; junction bases with no gene match: 21. In germline, CDR1 is SEHNR, CDR2 FQNEAQ (reference sequence). The CDR3 protein is CASSDPTSGEIYSEEDTQYF. The CDR3 region has the DNA TGTGCCAGCAGCGACCCGACTAGCGGGGAAATTTACTCTGAAGAAGATACGCAGTATTTT.

This clonotype was detected many times. This sequence joins TRBV20-1 and TRBJ2-5; the match to TRBD1 covers 9 bases. This CDR3 comprises 14 residues. Trimming cost V 5 bases and J 4 bases; bases outside gene matches: 8. CDR1 and CDR2 (germline): DFQATT, SNEGSKA (reference sequence). For the CDR3, the DNA is TGCAGTGCTGCTTGGACAGGGGAGGGAGAGACCCAGTACTTC. It codes for CSAAWTGEGETQYF.

This clonotype was counted many times. The chain is built from TRBV30 and TRBJ1-1; no firm D call. Germline CDR1 is GTSNPN and CDR2 is SVGIG (reference sequence). The CDR3 totals 13 residues. With 0 bases removed from V and 5 bases from J, the gap between germline ends came to 10 bases. CDR3 coding DNA: TGTGCCTGGAGTGTACAATGGCAGACTGAAGCTTTCTTT. As protein: CAWSVQWQTEAFF.

This clonotype was seen at least ten times. J is TRBJ2-1 and V is TRBV20-1; TRBD2 matches at 11 bases. V trimming: 4 bases; J trimming: 0 bases; junction bases outside the gene matches: 11. The CDR3 is 18 amino acids. CDR1 is DFQATT and CDR2 is SNEGSKA in the germline V gene (reference sequence). CDR3 protein: CSATPSGGPSSSYNEQFF. The CDR3, as DNA: TGCAGTGCTACCCCTAGCGGGGGGCCTTCGAGCTCCTACAATGAGCAGTTCTTC.